These 28 T cell receptor beta chains share one sample of origin, sequenced in a study of CD8+CD57+ T cells in acquired aplastic anemia. Both TCR beta VDJ combination and CDR3 sequence profiling were carried out. Genomic DNA was the template for this profiling. TCRdb re-called the reads with MiXCR, one entry per CDR3 protein. Of about 120,000 distinct CDR3 sequences listed, over 55% are singletons. The patients chosen for sequencing had shown expansion of CD8+CD57+ cells (detected by flow cytometry). The sequenced sample was sorted CD4+, CD8+, or CD8+CD57+ T cells (not recorded which) from PBMCs. The receptors originated from a human donor with aplastic anemia.

This clonotype was counted between two and nine times. This chain links TRBV2 with TRBJ2-1; a weak D match, TRBD2 (6 bases). V lost 3 bases, J lost 4 bases, and 10 bases lay in between. The CDR3 consists of 14 residues. Germline V gene sequence: CDR1 SNHLY, CDR2 FYNNEI. The CDR3 nucleotides read TGTGCCAGCAGTGACGGGGGAGCATACAATGAGCAGTTCTTC. Translation: CASSDGGAYNEQFF.

This clonotype showed up just a few times. The rearrangement joins TRBV27 to TRBJ1-2; the match to TRBD1 covers 7 bases. J was trimmed by 6 bases and V by 5 bases; bases with no gene match: 6. The CDR3 contains 13 residues. CDR1 is MNHEY, CDR2 SMNVEV, per germline (reference sequence). CDR3 in amino acids: CASSDRAEDGYTF. The CDR3 DNA sequence: TGTGCCAGCAGTGACAGGGCCGAGGATGGCTACACCTTC.

V gene TRBV10-3 combines with J gene TRBJ2-1; 11 positions agree with TRBD1. V lost 8 bases to trimming and J lost 6 bases; unmatched junction nucleotides: 3. CDR1 is ENHRY and CDR2 is SYGVKD in the germline V gene. The CDR3 runs to 13 residues. This chain's CDR3 is CAIPGTGGNEQFF. The CDR3 DNA follows: TGTGCCATCCCCGGGACAGGGGGCAATGAGCAGTTCTTC.

The CDR3 sequence is CASSLAWSSGELFF. The CDR3, as DNA: TGTGCCAGCAGCTTAGCGTGGAGTAGTGGGGAGCTGTTTTTT. V gene TRBV7-9 combines with J gene TRBJ2-2; unclear D gene. V shed 0 bases and J shed 8 bases, with 10 bases lying between them. The CDR3 sequence is 14 residues long. Germline loops: CDR1 SEHNR, CDR2 FQNEAQ (reference sequence). The full variable domain, in which reference TRBV7-9 and TRBJ2-2 provide the parts outside the CDR3, is DTGVSQNPRHKITKRGQNVTFRCDPISEHNRLYWYRQTLGQGPEFLTYFQNEAQLEKSRLLSDRFSAERPKGSFSTLEIQRTEQGDSAMYLCASSLAWSSGELFFGEGSRLTVL.

This chain uses TRBV13 with TRBJ2-7; D possibly matches TRBD1 or TRBD2 (6 bases each). V was clipped by 6 bases and J by 6 bases, with 15 bases between them. The CDR3 contains 13 residues. Germline V lookup: CDR1 PRHDT, CDR2 FYEKMQ (reference sequence). CDR3 bases: TGTGCCAGCAGAATAAGGGGGGCCGGCGAGCAGTACTTC. Translated: CASRIRGAGEQYF.

This rearrangement joins TRBV9 to TRBJ1-2, with TRBD1 matching 7 bases. V was clipped by 4 bases and J by 7 bases; unmatched bases: 25. The CDR3 runs 19 residues. Germline V gives CDR1 SGDLS, CDR2 YYNGEE. CDR3 protein: CASSPTPYLSGTVTSGYTF. The CDR3 bases are TGTGCCAGCAGCCCGACTCCATACCTCTCCGGGACAGTTACCAGTGGCTACACCTTC.

The chain recombines TRBV7-9 with TRBJ2-7; D gene unclear. Trimming took off 8 bases at V and 4 bases at J, with 6 bases between the two ends. The CDR3 sequence is 10 residues long. Germline lookup yields CDR1 SEHNR and CDR2 FQNEAQ (reference sequence). The CDR3, as DNA: TGTGCCAGCGGGGTGTACGAGCAGTACTTC. It translates to CASGVYEQYF. Looking up the rest from reference TRBV7-9 and TRBJ2-7 gives the full variable domain: DTGVSQNPRHKITKRGQNVTFRCDPISEHNRLYWYRQTLGQGPEFLTYFQNEAQLEKSRLLSDRFSAERPKGSFSTLEIQRTEQGDSAMYLCASGVYEQYFGPGTRLTVT.

This clonotype was picked up many times. The CDR3 sequence: CASSKPTSLQQYF. CDR3 bases: TGTGCCAGTAGTAAGCCTACCTCCCTACAGCAGTACTTC. V usage is TRBV19 and J usage is TRBJ2-7, with D unresolved. V lost 4 bases and J lost 8, with 15 bases in between. This CDR3 region has 13 residues. The germline gives CDR1 LNHDA, CDR2 SQIVND (reference sequence).

This sequence joins TRBV20-1 and TRBJ2-3; D remains ambiguous. CDR3 length: 14 amino acids. The V and J ends lost 3 bases and 4 bases respectively, with 14 bases between them. In germline, CDR1 is DFQATT, CDR2 SNEGSKA (reference sequence). The CDR3 sequence is CSARAGNEADTQYF. The DNA of the CDR3 is TGCAGTGCTAGGGCTGGGAACGAGGCAGATACGCAGTATTTT.

Only one count was recorded for this clonotype. This rearrangement joins TRBV12-5 to TRBJ1-6, with D tentatively TRBD1 (6 bases). CDR1 and CDR2 (germline): LGHNT, FRNRAP. This CDR3 contains 16 residues. Trimming stripped 6 bases from V and 9 bases from J, with 21 bases between. The CDR3: CASGRGRAEGSSPLHF. The CDR3 DNA reads as TGTGCTAGTGGCCGGGGGCGGGCGGAGGGAAGTTCACCCCTCCACTTT.

J is TRBJ2-5 and V is TRBV9; D is undetermined. CDR1 and CDR2 from the germline V gene are SGDLS and YYNGEE. V lost 0 bases to trimming and J lost 3 bases, with 6 bases between them. CDR3 length: 13 residues. CDR3 bases: TGTGCCAGCAGCGTAGGACCGGAAGAGACCCAGTACTTC. Its translation: CASSVGPEETQYF.

This rearrangement joins TRBV12-3 or TRBV12-4 to TRBJ1-5; D remains unclear. Trimming cost V 2 bases and J 7 bases, with 12 bases left between them. This CDR3 is 14 amino acids long. The CDR3, as DNA: TGTGCCAGCAGTTTAAACGGGTATAAGCAGCCCCAGCATTTT. Its translation is CASSLNGYKQPQHF.

The chain employs TRBV19 and TRBJ2-7; a possible D gene is TRBD1 (5 bases). Per the germline V gene, CDR1 is LNHDA and CDR2 is SQIVND (reference sequence). The ends were cut back, 3 bases at V and 0 bases at J, with 12 bases in the middle. The CDR3 totals 15 residues. CDR3 coding DNA: TGTGCCAGTAGTATTTGGGGCCCGAACTCCTACGAGCAGTACTTC. Translation: CASSIWGPNSYEQYF.

The chain employs TRBV19 and TRBJ2-5; 7 positions match TRBD2. Unmatched junction bases numbered 6, after V lost 1 base and J lost 7 bases. CDR1 and CDR2 (germline): LNHDA, SQIVND (reference sequence). CDR3 length equals 14 residues. The CDR3 protein is CASSIAGGGGTQYF. The DNA of the CDR3 is TGTGCCAGTAGTATAGCCGGCGGGGGTGGGACCCAGTACTTC.

This clonotype appeared once. The V and J genes are TRBV10-3 and TRBJ2-5; 8 nucleotides agree with TRBD2. The CDR3 loop spans 18 amino acids. Germline trimming cut 4 bases from V and 5 bases from J; bases unmatched to any gene: 18. In germline, CDR1 is ENHRY, CDR2 SYGVKD. The chain's CDR3 is CAISVIGDVAGRMETQYF. Here the CDR3 DNA reads TGTGCCATCAGTGTCATAGGGGACGTAGCGGGGAGGATGGAGACCCAGTACTTC.

Note on this clonotype: A read error may produce the germline difference seen at one junction end. CDR3 sequence reads: CAGSFRVSPLHF. CDR3 nucleotides: TGTGCCGGCAGCTTTCGGGTCTCACCCCTCCACTTT. The gene calls are TRBV7-8 and TRBJ1-6, with no clear D. The CDR3 runs to 12 residues. Germline assignment: CDR1 SGHVS and CDR2 FQNEAQ. The entire variable domain, with the rest obtained from reference TRBV7-8 and TRBJ1-6, is as follows: GAGVSQSPRYKVAKRGQDVALRCDPISGHVSLFWYQQALGQGPEFLTYFQNEAQLDKSGLPSDRFFAERPEGSVSTLKIQRTQQEDSAVYLCAGSFRVSPLHFGNGTRLTVT.

The V gene is TRBV2, the J gene TRBJ2-7, with 12 bases identical to TRBD2. Germline V gene sequence: CDR1 SNHLY, CDR2 FYNNEI. With 7 bases clipped from V and 7 bases from J, the junction kept 8 bases outside the gene matches. The length of the CDR3 is 14 residues. CDR3 in amino acids: CASTLAGGPNEQYF. CDR3 sequence (DNA): TGTGCCAGCACGCTAGCGGGAGGGCCCAATGAGCAGTACTTC.

This chain connects TRBV10-3 to TRBJ2-3; D not certain. Germline V gene data show CDR1 as ENHRY and CDR2 as SYGVKD. The ends were cut back, 9 bases at V and 2 bases at J, with 9 bases in the middle. The CDR3 length is 12 residues. DNA for the CDR3: TGTGCCATTGGGGATTCCACAGATACGCAGTATTTT. Its protein is CAIGDSTDTQYF.

The chain employs TRBV7-3 and TRBJ1-1; D is unclear. The V end lost 5 bases, the J end lost 4 bases, and 20 bases lay between the germline ends. Germline lookup yields CDR1 SGHTA and CDR2 FQGTGA. The CDR3 extends over 16 amino acids. This chain's CDR3 is CASSITPPIHLTEAFF. The DNA for the CDR3 is TGTGCCAGCAGCATTACACCTCCCATTCATCTCACTGAAGCTTTCTTT.

The genes are TRBV19 and TRBJ2-7; perhaps TRBD1 as D (5 bases). Trimming cost V 5 bases and J 3 bases, with 11 bases left between them. The CDR3 covers 13 residues. Germline loops: CDR1 LNHDA, CDR2 SQIVND (reference sequence). The CDR3: CASSWERGYEQYF. The CDR3, as DNA: TGTGCCAGTAGTTGGGAAAGGGGCTACGAGCAGTACTTC. Variable domain in full (rest from reference TRBV19 and TRBJ2-7): DGGITQSPKYLFRKEGQNVTLSCEQNLNHDAMYWYRQDPGQGLRLIYYSQIVNDFQKGDIAEGYSVSREKKESFPLTVTSAQKNPTAFYLCASSWERGYEQYFGPGTRLTVT.

The CDR3 sequence: CASSLATDDEQYF. CDR3 coding DNA: TGCGCCAGCAGCTTGGCCACGGACGACGAGCAGTACTTC. The chain links TRBV5-1 to TRBJ2-7; no clear D gene. V was trimmed by 0 bases and J by 5 bases, leaving 9 bases between them. Germline CDR1 reads SGHRS; CDR2 reads YFSETQ. This CDR3 region has 13 residues.

This clonotype was counted at least ten times. This chain links TRBV4-3 with TRBJ1-1; D is ambiguous. The germline V gene has CDR1 LGHNA and CDR2 YSLEER. V lost 2 bases to trimming and J lost 4 bases, with 11 bases between them. The CDR3 consists of 14 residues. The DNA for the CDR3 is TGCGCCAGCAGCCAAACTATGTGGGGCACTGAAGCTTTCTTT. It yields the protein CASSQTMWGTEAFF.

This chain connects TRBV2 to TRBJ2-3; 9 bases are shared with TRBD2. Germline V gene lookup returns CDR1 SNHLY and CDR2 FYNNEI. After removal of 5 bases from V and 3 bases from J, the junction contained 3 bases not matched to a gene. CDR3 length: 14 residues. The CDR3 sequence is CASSFLAGTDTQYF. CDR3 DNA: TGTGCCAGCAGTTTTCTAGCGGGGACAGATACGCAGTATTTT. Filled out from reference TRBV2 and TRBJ2-3, the complete variable domain reads EPEVTQTPSHQVTQMGQEVILRCVPISNHLYFYWYRQILGQKVEFLVSFYNNEISEKSEIFDDQFSVERPDGSNFTLKIRSTKLEDSAMYFCASSFLAGTDTQYFGPGTRLTVL.

To note about this clonotype: This may be a read error: a much more frequent sequence differs by one nucleotide. The chain is built from TRBV12-5 and TRBJ2-7, with 9 bases fitting TRBD1. This CDR3 region has 10 residues. Germline V CDR1 and CDR2: LGHNT, FRNRAP. The CDR3 DNA follows: TGTGCTAGTGGTTGGGACAGGGTGAACTTC. The encoded protein is CASGWDRVNF.

V is TRBV6-1 and J is TRBJ1-3; 7 bases map to TRBD1. The germline CDR1 and CDR2 sequences are MNHNS and SASEGT. The CDR3 loop spans 14 amino acids. V was pared by 5 bases and J by 4 bases, with 5 bases of the junction left unmatched. CDR3 DNA: TGTGCCAGCAGTAGGACAGGCGGCGGAAACACCATATATTTT. This gives the protein CASSRTGGGNTIYF.

CDR3 DNA sequence: TGTGCCAGCAGTTGGACAGGGAGAACCTACGAGCAGTACTTC. It codes for CASSWTGRTYEQYF. The chain links TRBV12-3 or TRBV12-4 to TRBJ2-7, with 8 bases identical to TRBD1. J gave up 2 bases and V 4 bases, and 4 bases lay outside the gene matches. The CDR3 has 14 amino acids.

The V gene is TRBV5-1, the J gene TRBJ2-7; 8 nucleotides agree with TRBD1. CDR1 and CDR2 from the germline V gene are SGHRS and YFSETQ. V shed 3 bases, J shed 5 bases, and the junction held 4 bases outside the gene matches. The CDR3 loop spans 13 amino acids. The CDR3 nucleotides are TGCGCCAGCAGCTATGGACAGGGTGACGAGCAGTACTTC. Translated: CASSYGQGDEQYF.

The CDR3, as DNA: TGCAGTGCTAGAAATTCGGGGGACTCACCTCGTGAGACCCAGTACTTC. It specifies CSARNSGDSPRETQYF. The chain is built from TRBV20-1 and TRBJ2-5; tentatively, D is TRBD2 (6 bases). The CDR3 extends over 16 amino acids. Per germline, CDR1 DFQATT and CDR2 SNEGSKA (reference sequence). Trimming pared 2 bases from V and 5 bases from J, leaving 21 bases between.